The sequence of this T cell receptor (beta chain) was determined in a study of T cells after yellow fever vaccination. The study, taken as a whole, reports: The booster response re-showed most primary clones: 96% CD4, 88% CD8.

TCRdb itself ran the 5' RACE reads through MiXCR, one entry per CDR3 protein. Of 150,000 to 200,000 distinct CDR3 sequences listed, approximately 10% are singletons. Trimming stripped 0 bases from V and 5 bases from J, with 10 bases between. Germline V gene data show CDR1 as LNHNV and CDR2 as YYDKDF (reference sequence). The CDR3 spans 14 residues. This clonotype was counted ten times or more. Its cognate antigen is unknown. The J gene is TRBJ2-5, the V gene TRBV15; D unresolved. The input for sequencing was CD8+ T cells sorted from PBMCs, taken 15 days after the yellow fever booster vaccination. The receptor comes from a man aged 18 to 35 who received the YFV17D yellow fever vaccine. The CDR3 loop reads CATSRDMGSETQYF. The CDR3 DNA is TGTGCCACCAGCAGAGATATGGGGTCGGAGACCCAGTACTTC.